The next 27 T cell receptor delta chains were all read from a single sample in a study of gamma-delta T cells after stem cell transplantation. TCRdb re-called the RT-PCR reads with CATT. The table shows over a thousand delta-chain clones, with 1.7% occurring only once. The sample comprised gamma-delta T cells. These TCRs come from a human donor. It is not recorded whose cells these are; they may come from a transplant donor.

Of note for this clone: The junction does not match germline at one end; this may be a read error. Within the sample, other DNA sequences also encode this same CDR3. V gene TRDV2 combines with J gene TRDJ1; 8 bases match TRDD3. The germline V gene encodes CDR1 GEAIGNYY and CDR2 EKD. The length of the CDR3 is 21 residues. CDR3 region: CACDNVLGAIGTSTNGDKLIF. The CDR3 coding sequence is TGCGCCTGTGACAATGTACTGGGGGCTATTGGAACTTCTACGAACGGCGATAAACTCATCTTT.

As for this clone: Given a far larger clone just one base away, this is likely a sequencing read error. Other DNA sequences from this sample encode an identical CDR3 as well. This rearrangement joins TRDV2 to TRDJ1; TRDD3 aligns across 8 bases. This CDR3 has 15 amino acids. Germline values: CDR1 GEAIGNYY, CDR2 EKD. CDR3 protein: CACDTVGGSSDKLIF. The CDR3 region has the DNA TGTGCCTGTGACACCGTTGGGGGATCTAGCGATAAGCTCATCTTT.

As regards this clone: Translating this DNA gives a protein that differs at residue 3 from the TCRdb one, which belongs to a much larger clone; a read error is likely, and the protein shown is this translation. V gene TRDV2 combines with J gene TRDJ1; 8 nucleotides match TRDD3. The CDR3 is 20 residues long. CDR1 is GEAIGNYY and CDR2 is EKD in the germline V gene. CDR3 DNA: TGTGCCCGTGACACCCTCTCTGGGGGACCCCCCCGAGAACACTTCCATAAACTCATCTTT. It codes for CARDTLSGGPPREHFHKLIF.

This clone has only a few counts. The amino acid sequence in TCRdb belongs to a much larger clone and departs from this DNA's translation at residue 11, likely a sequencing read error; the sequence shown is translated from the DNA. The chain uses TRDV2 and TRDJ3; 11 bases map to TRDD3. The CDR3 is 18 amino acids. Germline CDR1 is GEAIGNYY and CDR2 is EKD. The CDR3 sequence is CACDTGGYGSLDTRQMFF. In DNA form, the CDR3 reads TGTGCCTGTGACACTGGGGGATACGGCTCCTTGGACACCCGACAGATGTTTTTC.

This chain's CDR3 is CALGEPILHNILGKHTDKLIF. CDR3 nucleotides: TGTGCTCTTGGGGAACCCATCCTTCACAACATACTGGGTAAGCACACCGATAAACTCATCTTT. V and J are TRDV1 and TRDJ1, with D tentatively TRDD3 (6 bases). CDR3 length: 21 residues. Looked up from germline, CDR1 is TSWWSYY and CDR2 is QGS. The germline V and J ends were trimmed by 1 base and 0 bases, with 27 bases remaining between them.

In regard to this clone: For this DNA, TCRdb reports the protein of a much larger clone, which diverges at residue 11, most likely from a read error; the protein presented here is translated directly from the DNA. CDR3 residues: CACDTVGGTAPLFF. CDR3 sequence (DNA): TGTGCCTGTGACACCGTCGGGGGGACAGCACCACTCTTCTTT. V and J are TRDV2 and TRDJ2, with D possibly matching TRDD3 (6 bases). The germline gives CDR1 GEAIGNYY, CDR2 EKD. The CDR3 is 14 residues long.

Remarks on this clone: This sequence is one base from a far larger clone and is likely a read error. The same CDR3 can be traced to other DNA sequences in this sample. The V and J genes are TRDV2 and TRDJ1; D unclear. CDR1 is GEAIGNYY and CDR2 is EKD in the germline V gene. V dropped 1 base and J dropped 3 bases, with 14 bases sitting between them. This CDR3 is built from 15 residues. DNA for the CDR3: TGTGCCTGTGACACAGTTGGAGGCCACCCCGATAAACTCATCTTT. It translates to CACDTVGGHPDKLIF.

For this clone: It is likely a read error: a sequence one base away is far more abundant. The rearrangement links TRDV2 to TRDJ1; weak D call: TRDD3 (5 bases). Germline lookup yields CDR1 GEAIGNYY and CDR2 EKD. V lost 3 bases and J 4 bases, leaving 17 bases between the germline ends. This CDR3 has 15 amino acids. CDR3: CACDAAGTPGDKLIF. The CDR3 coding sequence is TGTGCCTGTGACGCCGCGGGGACACCGGGCGATAAACTCATCTTT.

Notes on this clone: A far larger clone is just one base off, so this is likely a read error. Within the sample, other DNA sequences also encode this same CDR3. The CDR3 DNA is TGTGCCTGTGACACTGTGAGCACTGGGGGATACACGAACACCGATAAACTCATCTTT. Protein: CACDTVSTGGYTNTDKLIF. The V gene is TRDV2, the J gene TRDJ1; TRDD3 agrees at 12 bases. The V segment lost 1 base and the J segment 0 bases; nucleotides outside the gene matches: 11. This CDR3 has 19 amino acids. Germline CDR1 is GEAIGNYY and CDR2 is EKD.

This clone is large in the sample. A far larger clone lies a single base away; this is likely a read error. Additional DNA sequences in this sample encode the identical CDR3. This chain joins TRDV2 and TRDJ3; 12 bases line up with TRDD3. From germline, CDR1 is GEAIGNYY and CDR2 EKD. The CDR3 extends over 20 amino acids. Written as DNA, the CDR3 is TGTGCCTGTGACACCGCAGACCTGGGGGATACGCATAAAGACACCCGGCAGATGTTTTTC. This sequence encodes CACDTADLGDTHKDTRQMFF.

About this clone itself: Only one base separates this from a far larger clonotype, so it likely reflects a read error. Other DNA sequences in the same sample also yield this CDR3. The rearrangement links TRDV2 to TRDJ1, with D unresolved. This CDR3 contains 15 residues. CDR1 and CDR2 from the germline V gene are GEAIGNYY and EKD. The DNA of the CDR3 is TGCGCCTGTGACGCGATCAAATCTCTCACCGATAAACTCATCTTT. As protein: CACDAIKSLTDKLIF.

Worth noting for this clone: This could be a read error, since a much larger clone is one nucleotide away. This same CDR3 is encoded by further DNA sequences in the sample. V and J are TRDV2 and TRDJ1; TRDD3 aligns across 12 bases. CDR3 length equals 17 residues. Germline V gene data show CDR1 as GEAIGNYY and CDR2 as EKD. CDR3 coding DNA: TGTGCTTGTGACCTTCTGGGGGATACGTGGGACACCGATAAACTCATCTTT. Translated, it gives CACDLLGDTWDTDKLIF.

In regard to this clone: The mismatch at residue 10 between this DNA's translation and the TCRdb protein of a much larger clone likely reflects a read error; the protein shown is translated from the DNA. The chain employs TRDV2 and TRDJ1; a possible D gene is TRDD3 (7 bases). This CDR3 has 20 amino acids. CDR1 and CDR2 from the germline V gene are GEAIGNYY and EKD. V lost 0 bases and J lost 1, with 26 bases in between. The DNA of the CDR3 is TGTGCCTGTGACACCGTTTCTTTCCTAGAGGCTGGGGGGATCACCGATAAACTCATCTTT. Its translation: CACDTVSFLEAGGITDKLIF.

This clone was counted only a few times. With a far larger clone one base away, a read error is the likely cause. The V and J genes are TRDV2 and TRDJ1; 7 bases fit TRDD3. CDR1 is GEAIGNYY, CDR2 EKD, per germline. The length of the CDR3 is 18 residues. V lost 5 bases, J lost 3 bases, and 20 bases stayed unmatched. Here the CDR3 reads CACGNVTSGGIGADKLIF. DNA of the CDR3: TGTGCCTGTGGCAACGTGACTAGTGGGGGGATTGGAGCCGATAAACTCATCTTT.

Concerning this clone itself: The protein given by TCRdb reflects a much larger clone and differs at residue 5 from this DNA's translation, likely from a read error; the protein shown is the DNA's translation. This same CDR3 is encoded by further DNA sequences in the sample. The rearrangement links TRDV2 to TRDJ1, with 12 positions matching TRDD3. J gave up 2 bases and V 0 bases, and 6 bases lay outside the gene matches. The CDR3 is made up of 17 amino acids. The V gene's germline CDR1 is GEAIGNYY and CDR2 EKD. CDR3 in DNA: TGTGCCTGTGACACCGTAGGTCTGGGGGATACGACCGATAAACTCATCTTT. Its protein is CACDTVGLGDTTDKLIF.

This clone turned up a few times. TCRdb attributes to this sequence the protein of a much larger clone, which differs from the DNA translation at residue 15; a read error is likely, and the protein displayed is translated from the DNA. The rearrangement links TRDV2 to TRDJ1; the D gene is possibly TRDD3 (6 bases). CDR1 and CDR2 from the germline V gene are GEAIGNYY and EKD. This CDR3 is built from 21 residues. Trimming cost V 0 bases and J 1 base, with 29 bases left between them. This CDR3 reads CACDTVKPVGGPNLCTDKLIF. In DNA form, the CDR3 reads TGTGCCTGTGACACCGTAAAACCTGTAGGGGGACCAAACCTGTGCACCGATAAACTCATCTTT.

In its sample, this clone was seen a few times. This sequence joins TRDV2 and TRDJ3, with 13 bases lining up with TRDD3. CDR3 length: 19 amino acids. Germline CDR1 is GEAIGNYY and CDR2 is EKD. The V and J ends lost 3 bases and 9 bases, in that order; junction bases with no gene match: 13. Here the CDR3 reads CACDALLGDTHKGTRQMFF. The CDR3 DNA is TGTGCCTGTGACGCCTTACTGGGGGATACGCATAAAGGCACCCGACAGATGTTTTTC.

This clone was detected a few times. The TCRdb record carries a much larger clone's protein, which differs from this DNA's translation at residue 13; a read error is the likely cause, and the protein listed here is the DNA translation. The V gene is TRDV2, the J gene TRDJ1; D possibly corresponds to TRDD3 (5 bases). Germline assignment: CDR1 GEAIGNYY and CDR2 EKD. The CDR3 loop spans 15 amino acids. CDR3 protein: CACDTAGTPGDKPIF. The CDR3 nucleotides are TGTGCCTGTGACACCGCGGGGACACCGGGCGATAAACCCATCTTT.

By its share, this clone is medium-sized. This CDR3 is CACDTVSMRTDKLIF. In DNA form, the CDR3 reads TGTGCCTGTGACACCGTCTCAATGAGGACCGATAAACTCATCTTT. J is TRDJ1 and V is TRDV2; no reliable D call. V was cut by 0 bases and J by 2 bases, with 12 bases left in between. The CDR3 spans 15 residues. CDR1 is GEAIGNYY, CDR2 EKD, per germline.

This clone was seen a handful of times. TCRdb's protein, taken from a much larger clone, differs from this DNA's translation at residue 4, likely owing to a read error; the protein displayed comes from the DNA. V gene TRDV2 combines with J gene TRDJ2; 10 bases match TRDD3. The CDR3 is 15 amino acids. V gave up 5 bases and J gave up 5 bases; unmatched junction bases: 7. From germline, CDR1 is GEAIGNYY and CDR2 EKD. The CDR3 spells CACGGVLGDTAQLFF. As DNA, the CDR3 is TGTGCCTGTGGCGGCGTACTGGGGGATACAGCACAACTCTTCTTT.

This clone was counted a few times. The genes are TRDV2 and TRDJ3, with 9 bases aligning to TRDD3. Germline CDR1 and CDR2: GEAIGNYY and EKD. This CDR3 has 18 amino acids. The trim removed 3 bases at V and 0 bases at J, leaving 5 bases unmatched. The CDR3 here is CACDELGESSWDTRQMFF. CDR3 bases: TGTGCCTGTGACGAACTGGGGGAGAGCTCCTGGGACACCCGACAGATGTTTTTC.

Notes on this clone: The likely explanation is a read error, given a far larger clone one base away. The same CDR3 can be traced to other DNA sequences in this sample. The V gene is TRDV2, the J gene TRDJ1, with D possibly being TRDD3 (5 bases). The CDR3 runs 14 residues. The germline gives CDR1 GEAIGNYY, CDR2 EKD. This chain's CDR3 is CACDTVGNTDKLIF. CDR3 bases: TGTGCCTGTGACACCGTGGGGAACACCGACAAACTCATCTTT.

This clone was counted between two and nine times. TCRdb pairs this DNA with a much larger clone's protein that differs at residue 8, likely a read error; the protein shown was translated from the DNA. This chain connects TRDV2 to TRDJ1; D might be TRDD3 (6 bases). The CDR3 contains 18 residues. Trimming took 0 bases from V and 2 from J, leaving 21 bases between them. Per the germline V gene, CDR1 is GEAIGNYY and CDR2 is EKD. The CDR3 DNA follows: TGTGCCTGTGACACCGTGAGTGCTGGGGACCCTTTTACCGATAAACTCATCTTT. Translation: CACDTVSAGDPFTDKLIF.

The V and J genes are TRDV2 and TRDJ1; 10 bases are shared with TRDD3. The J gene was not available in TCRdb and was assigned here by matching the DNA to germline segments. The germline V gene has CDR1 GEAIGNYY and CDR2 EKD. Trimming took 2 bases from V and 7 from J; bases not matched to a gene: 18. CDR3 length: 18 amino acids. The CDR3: CACDNVAGGYAKGGKLIF. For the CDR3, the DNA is TGTGCCTGTGACAACGTGGCGGGGGGATACGCTAAAGGGGGTAAACTCATCTTT.

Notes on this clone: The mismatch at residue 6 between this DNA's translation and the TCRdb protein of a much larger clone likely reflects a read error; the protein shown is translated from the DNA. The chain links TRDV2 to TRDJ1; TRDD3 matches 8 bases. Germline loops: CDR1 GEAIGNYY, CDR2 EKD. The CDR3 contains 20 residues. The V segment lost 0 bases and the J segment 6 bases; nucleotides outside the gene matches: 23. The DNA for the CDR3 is TGTGCCTGTGACACCCCCTCTGGGGGACCCCCCCGAGAACACTTCCATAAACTCATCTTT. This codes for CACDTPSGGPPREHFHKLIF.

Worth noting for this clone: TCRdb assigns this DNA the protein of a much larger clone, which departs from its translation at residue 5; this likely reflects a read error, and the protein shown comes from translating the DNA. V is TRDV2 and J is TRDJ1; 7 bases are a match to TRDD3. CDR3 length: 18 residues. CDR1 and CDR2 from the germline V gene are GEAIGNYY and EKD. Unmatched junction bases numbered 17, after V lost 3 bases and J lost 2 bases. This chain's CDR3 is CACDAVSGTGVRTDKLIF. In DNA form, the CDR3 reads TGTGCCTGTGACGCCGTATCAGGTACTGGGGTTAGAACCGATAAACTCATCTTT.

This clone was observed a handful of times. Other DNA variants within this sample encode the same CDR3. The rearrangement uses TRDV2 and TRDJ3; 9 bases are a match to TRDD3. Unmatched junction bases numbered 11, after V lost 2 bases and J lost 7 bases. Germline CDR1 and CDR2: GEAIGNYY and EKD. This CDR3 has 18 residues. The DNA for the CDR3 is TGTGCCTGTGACATACTGGGGGACACGCATAAAGACACCCGACAGATGTTTTTC. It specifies CACDILGDTHKDTRQMFF.